This TCR beta chain was sequenced in a study of T-cell memory formation after mild COVID-19. Study-level findings and limits: Clones shrinking from day 15 to 85 showed even CD4/CD8 mixes; later expanders tilted CD4+.

This clonotype was seen only a few times. The antigen is unknown. Researchers used 5'RACE with constant-segment primers to make TCR alpha and TCR beta cDNA libraries that carry sample barcodes and UMIs. Using its own MiXCR run on the 5' RACE reads, TCRdb lists one record per CDR3 protein. The profile shows 150,000 to 200,000 distinct CDR3 sequences, 16% of them singletons. The CDR3 length is 13 residues. Germline V lookup: CDR1 KGHDR, CDR2 SFDVKD. V was clipped by 7 bases and J by 8 bases, with 14 bases between them. The sequencing sample was made of PBMCs or a T cell subset sorted from them (not recorded which). The receptor's source is an adult woman who had mild COVID-19 (a few samples of this study predate the infection). Cell type and time point are not known. The gene calls are TRBV24-1 and TRBJ2-1; D possibly corresponds to TRBD2 (7 bases). CDR3 region: CATRGGGRDEQFF. Written as DNA, the CDR3 is TGTGCCACCAGGGGGGGGGGCAGGGATGAGCAGTTCTTC.